What follows are 5 T cell receptor beta chains derived from one specimen sequenced in a study of T cell responses to AZD1222 COVID-19 vaccine. Profiled with immunoSEQ multiplex PCR; TCRdb holds only in-frame clones, not every one. The sample lists 150,000 to 200,000 clones; about 91% were seen once. The sequencing here drew on peripheral blood, taken 28 days after the second AZD1222 dose. These receptors came from an adult who received the AZD1222 COVID-19 vaccine.

V usage is TRBV18 and J usage is TRBJ2-1, with 12 bases aligning to TRBD2. V lost 4 bases to trimming and J lost 7 bases; unmatched junction nucleotides: 14. CDR3 length: 18 residues. Germline lookup yields CDR1 KGHSH and CDR2 LQKENI. CDR3 sequence: CASSLTSGGPARYNEQFF. Here the CDR3 DNA reads TGTGCCAGCTCACTAACTAGCGGGGGGCCGGCCCGGTATAATGAGCAGTTCTTC. Drawing the rest from reference TRBV18 and TRBJ2-1, the complete variable domain is NAGVMQNPRHLVRRRGQEARLRCSPMKGHSHVYWYRQLPEEGLKFMVYLQKENIIDESGMPKERFSAEFPKEGPSILRIQQVVRGDSAAYFCASSLTSGGPARYNEQFFGPGTRLTVL.

V gene TRBV5-1 combines with J gene TRBJ1-6; the D gene is possibly TRBD1 (5 bases). The length of the CDR3 is 15 residues. V dropped 0 bases and J dropped 9 bases, with 13 bases sitting between them. In germline, CDR1 is SGHRS, CDR2 YFSETQ. The CDR3 here is CASSLGGGTSSPLHF. The CDR3 region has the DNA TGCGCCAGCAGCTTGGGCGGGGGTACGAGTTCACCCCTCCACTTT. The full variable domain, completed using reference TRBV5-1 and TRBJ1-6, is KAGVTQTPRYLIKTRGQQVTLSCSPISGHRSVSWYQQTPGQGLQFLFEYFSETQRNKGNFPGRFSGRQFSNSRSEMNVSTLELGDSALYLCASSLGGGTSSPLHFGNGTRLTVT.

The chain joins TRBV19 to TRBJ1-2; D is undetermined. V lost 5 bases and J lost 4, with 8 bases in between. The germline V gene encodes CDR1 LNHDA and CDR2 SQIVND (reference sequence). The CDR3 is made up of 12 amino acids. Here the CDR3 DNA reads TGTGCCAGTAGTCCGAGTCCCTATGGCTACACCTTC. Encoded protein: CASSPSPYGYTF.

This clone was found a few times. The rearrangement joins TRBV6-6 to TRBJ1-2; TRBD1 is a possible D gene (6 bases). V was cut by 2 bases and J by 3 bases, with 13 bases left in between. Germline V gene lookup returns CDR1 MNHNY and CDR2 SVGAGI (reference sequence). The CDR3 is 15 residues long. The CDR3 here is CASSYLQGGYYGYTF. In DNA form, the CDR3 reads TGTGCCAGCAGTTACCTTCAAGGGGGTTACTATGGCTACACCTTC.

The chain uses TRBV14 and TRBJ2-3; D remains unclear. Looked up from germline, CDR1 is SGHDN and CDR2 is FVKESK. The CDR3 spans 11 residues. V was trimmed by 4 bases and J by 5 bases, leaving 4 bases between them. This CDR3 is CASSPLDTQYF. In nucleotides, the CDR3 is TGTGCCAGCAGCCCGCTAGATACGCAGTATTTT. The whole variable domain, filled in from reference TRBV14 and TRBJ2-3, reads EAGVTQFPSHSVIEKGQTVTLRCDPISGHDNLYWYRRVMGKEIKFLLHFVKESKQDESGMPNNRFLAERTGGTYSTLKVQPAELEDSGVYFCASSPLDTQYFGPGTRLTVL.